Each of the 18 T cell receptor beta chains below was sequenced from the same sample in a study of cytomegalovirus exposure and HLA in healthy donors. Researchers ran the PCR with 60 Vbeta and 13 Jbeta primers. Sequencing was performed with immunoSEQ multiplex PCR; in TCRdb, only in-frame clones are kept and a portion is missing. The data contain 99,000 or so clones, roughly three quarters of them singletons. The sequencing sample was made of PBMCs. These receptors were taken from a man aged 30-40 years in good health and CMV-seronegative.

This clone was observed a single time. The chain joins TRBV7-9 to TRBJ1-1; TRBD1 matches at 8 bases. CDR1 is SEHNR, CDR2 FQNEAQ, per germline (reference sequence). The CDR3 runs 13 residues. V gave up 1 base and J gave up 6 bases; unmatched junction bases: 1. CDR3 sequence (DNA): TGTGCCAGCAGCTTAGAACAGGGGGCTGAAGCTTTCTTT. It is translated as CASSLEQGAEAFF.

This rearrangement joins TRBV5-6 to TRBJ2-5, with 11 positions matching TRBD2. This CDR3 contains 17 residues. Germline CDR1 and CDR2: SGHDT and YYEEEE. V shed 3 bases, J shed 4 bases, and the junction held 11 bases outside the gene matches. The CDR3 DNA follows: TGTGCCAGCAGCTGGCTAGCGGGAGGAGATTTTGGAGAGACCCAGTACTTC. This translates into CASSWLAGGDFGETQYF.

The chain carries TRBV5-6 and TRBJ2-1; 7 bases line up with TRBD1. The germline CDR1 and CDR2 sequences are SGHDT and YYEEEE. The CDR3 totals 14 residues. The trim removed 0 bases at V and 10 bases at J, leaving 7 bases unmatched. CDR3 protein: CASSLEGQRWEQFF. The CDR3 nucleotides read TGTGCCAGCAGCTTGGAGGGACAGCGATGGGAGCAGTTCTTC.

This chain joins TRBV27 and TRBJ1-2, with 10 nucleotides matching TRBD1. Trimming cost V 1 base and J 6 bases; bases outside gene matches: 5. The CDR3 has 15 residues. CDR1 is MNHEY and CDR2 is SMNVEV in the germline V gene (reference sequence). This chain's CDR3 is CASSLFGTGVHGYTF. For the CDR3, the DNA is TGTGCCAGCAGTTTATTCGGGACAGGGGTACATGGCTACACCTTC.

The chain combines TRBV9 with TRBJ2-1; 10 positions match TRBD2. The CDR3 sequence is 15 residues long. V shed 3 bases, J shed 4 bases, and the junction held 4 bases outside the gene matches. CDR1 and CDR2 (germline): SGDLS, YYNGEE. As DNA, the CDR3 is TGTGCCAGCAGCGGAGATAGCGGGAGGTACAATGAGCAGTTCTTC. Translation gives CASSGDSGRYNEQFF.

The chain couples TRBV6-4 to TRBJ2-3; 9 bases are shared with TRBD1. Losses at the gene ends were 6 bases for V and 3 bases for J; bases not matched to a gene: 7. Germline V lookup: CDR1 MRHNA, CDR2 SNTAGT. CDR3 length: 15 amino acids. CDR3 loop: CASSPGTGKTDTQYF. The CDR3 coding sequence is TGTGCCAGCAGCCCCGGGACAGGGAAGACAGATACGCAGTATTTT.

This clone is a singleton in its sample. The V call is TRBV15, the J call TRBJ1-5; no clear D gene. Germline V CDR1 and CDR2: LNHNV, YYDKDF (reference sequence). The CDR3 length is 17 residues. Trimming stripped 0 bases from V and 1 base from J, with 13 bases between. CDR3 DNA sequence: TGTGCCACCAGCAGAGATCCCCCTGTCGAGAGCAATCAGCCCCAGCATTTT. This sequence encodes CATSRDPPVESNQPQHF.

V and J are TRBV6-1 and TRBJ2-1; 7 bases are a match to TRBD1. Trimming cost V 8 bases and J 3 bases; bases outside gene matches: 7. Germline V CDR1 and CDR2: MNHNS, SASEGT. The CDR3 contains 14 residues. CDR3 loop: CASVPGGDYNEQFF. The CDR3 region has the DNA TGTGCCAGCGTCCCAGGGGGAGACTACAATGAGCAGTTCTTC.

J is TRBJ1-6 and V is TRBV30; D unresolved. Germline CDR1 reads GTSNPN; CDR2 reads SVGIG (reference sequence). This CDR3 region has 12 residues. Trimming removed 4 bases from V and 6 bases from J, with 7 bases in between. CDR3 sequence: CAWKRANSPLHF. In DNA form, the CDR3 reads TGTGCCTGGAAACGCGCTAATTCACCCCTCCACTTT.

This clone was observed a few times. The V and J genes are TRBV11-3 and TRBJ2-2; 10 bases are a match to TRBD2. Germline V gene lookup returns CDR1 SGHNT and CDR2 YENEEA. This CDR3 has 18 amino acids. The trim removed 5 bases at V and 0 bases at J, leaving 9 bases unmatched. In nucleotides, the CDR3 is TGTGCCAGCAGCCGTTGGACTAGCGGTGGGGCGAACACCGGGGAGCTGTTTTTT. Translation: CASSRWTSGGANTGELFF.

The rearrangement links TRBV19 to TRBJ2-7; D remains ambiguous. Germline loops: CDR1 LNHDA, CDR2 SQIVND (reference sequence). V was clipped by 3 bases and J by 0 bases, with 9 bases between them. The CDR3 totals 14 residues. CDR3 bases: TGTGCCAGTAGTATTTCGGCTAGCTCCTACGAGCAGTACTTC. Residues: CASSISASSYEQYF. Full variable domain (rest looked up from reference TRBV19 and TRBJ2-7): DGGITQSPKYLFRKEGQNVTLSCEQNLNHDAMYWYRQDPGQGLRLIYYSQIVNDFQKGDIAEGYSVSREKKESFPLTVTSAQKNPTAFYLCASSISASSYEQYFGPGTRLTVT.

The V and J genes are TRBV7-3 and TRBJ2-1, with 8 bases fitting TRBD1. The germline V gene has CDR1 SGHTA and CDR2 FQGTGA. The ends lost 8 bases at V and 6 bases at J; junction bases unmatched: 12. The CDR3 consists of 15 residues. CDR3 DNA sequence: TGTGCCAGCGCCGCCTCACCAGGGGGCTCCAATGAGCAGTTCTTC. Translation gives CASAASPGGSNEQFF.

This chain joins TRBV25-1 and TRBJ2-2; 10 bases agree with TRBD1. Germline values: CDR1 MGHDK, CDR2 SYGVNS. CDR3 size: 16 residues. Trimming took 8 bases from V and 7 from J; bases not matched to a gene: 13. For the CDR3, the DNA is TGTGCCAGCGGGGCGCGAGGGACAGGGGAGAGCGGGGAGCTGTTTTTT. Translating it yields CASGARGTGESGELFF.

V and J are TRBV7-2 and TRBJ2-1, with 16 nucleotides matching TRBD2. The CDR3 sequence is 19 residues long. CDR1 and CDR2 (germline): SGHTA, FQGNSA. The J segment lost 7 bases and the V segment lost 7 bases, leaving 16 bases of the junction unmatched. For the CDR3, the DNA is TGTGCCAGCAACCGAACACCGGGACTAGCGGGAGGGGGGTTAAATGAGCAGTTCTTC. Its translation: CASNRTPGLAGGGLNEQFF.

The genes are TRBV12-5 and TRBJ1-4; 10 nucleotides match TRBD1. Germline CDR1 is LGHNT and CDR2 is FRNRAP. The CDR3 is 16 residues long. V trimming: 3 bases; J trimming: 8 bases; junction bases outside the gene matches: 9. For the CDR3, the DNA is TGTGCTAGTGGTTTAACGCCGGGACAGGGGTTAGAAAAACTGTTTTTT. It specifies CASGLTPGQGLEKLFF.

This clone was found a few times. The CDR3 coding sequence is TGTGCCAGCAGCTCACCCACAGGGAGGGATGAAAAACTGTTTTTT. It is translated as CASSSPTGRDEKLFF. The J gene is TRBJ1-4, the V gene TRBV7-9; maybe TRBD1 (6 bases). Trimming took off 4 bases at V and 6 bases at J, with 15 bases between the two ends. The CDR3 totals 15 residues. CDR1 and CDR2 (germline): SEHNR, FQNEAQ (reference sequence).

The chain employs TRBV5-6 and TRBJ1-2; 8 bases agree with TRBD1. Germline CDR1 and CDR2: SGHDT and YYEEEE. With 0 bases clipped from V and 6 bases from J, the junction kept 4 bases outside the gene matches. The CDR3 is 14 amino acids. The CDR3 protein is CASSLETGVHGYTF. CDR3 DNA sequence: TGTGCCAGCAGCTTGGAGACAGGGGTCCATGGCTACACCTTC.

The chain combines TRBV9 with TRBJ2-2; 8 bases are a match to TRBD1. Looked up from germline, CDR1 is SGDLS and CDR2 is YYNGEE. The J segment lost 0 bases and the V segment lost 4 bases, leaving 8 bases of the junction unmatched. The CDR3 has 17 residues. CDR3 in amino acids: CASSSRQGPSNTGELFF. The CDR3 bases are TGTGCCAGCAGCTCTAGACAGGGGCCCTCGAACACCGGGGAGCTGTTTTTT. The whole variable domain, remainder taken from reference TRBV9 and TRBJ2-2, is DSGVTQTPKHLITATGQRVTLRCSPRSGDLSVYWYQQSLDQGLQFLIQYYNGEERAKGNILERFSAQQFPDLHSELNLSSLELGDSALYFCASSSRQGPSNTGELFFGEGSRLTVL.